This T cell receptor beta chain was obtained from a study of cytomegalovirus exposure and HLA in healthy donors. General study findings and limits: With further analysis later on, most CMV-associated TCR beta chains appeared HLA-restricted. Several of the most significant clusters appeared linked to common viral pathogens, based on a later analysis. A missense variant in DCLRE1C was later tied to TCR beta V- and J-gene trimming. Productive rates of about 90% or about 30% were seen for most TCR beta V segments in an earlier analysis.

Note on this clone: Its specificity is unknown.

With 60 Vbeta and 13 Jbeta primers, the PCR was carried out. Measured with immunoSEQ multiplex PCR; TCRdb has only the in-frame clones, and not every one. The profile shows around 170,000 clones, roughly 80% of them singletons. The J segment lost 7 bases and the V segment lost 4 bases, leaving 9 bases of the junction unmatched. The CDR3 runs to 16 residues. Looked up from germline, CDR1 is SGDLS and CDR2 is YYNGEE. Material for sequencing was PBMCs. This TCR came from a man in his fifties in good health and CMV-seropositive. The J gene is TRBJ2-1, the V gene TRBV9; 12 nucleotides match TRBD2. For the CDR3, the DNA is TGTGCCAGCAGCTTTCGACTAGCGGGAGCCGGGAATGAGCAGTTCTTC. It encodes CASSFRLAGAGNEQFF.